This T cell receptor (beta chain) emerged from a study of blood T cell repertoires in COVID-19. Study background: PBMCs, B-cell-depleted T cells, or T cells were the source of the cDNA or gDNA that made up the material.

Repertoires were generated with immunoSEQ multiplex PCR, while TCRdb's copy carries only in-frame clones and drops some. The data show 310,000 or so clones, roughly 89% seen once. Germline loops: CDR1 MNHEY, CDR2 SMNVEV (reference sequence). The CDR3 sequence is 14 residues long. V lost 5 bases and J lost 4; bases outside the gene matches: 4. The TCR was taken from a woman between 35 and 50 years old who had recovered from COVID-19. Sequencing input: PBMCs or T cells enriched from blood (not recorded which). This chain uses TRBV27 with TRBJ1-2; TRBD1 aligns across 10 bases. The CDR3 loop reads CASSRDRGFYGYTF. In DNA form, the CDR3 reads TGTGCCAGCAGTAGGGACAGGGGATTCTATGGCTACACCTTC.